Listed here are 19 T cell receptor beta chains from one sample, sequenced in a study of CD4 T cells in relation to SARS-CoV-2 and coronaviruses. Assay used: immunoSEQ multiplex PCR; TCRdb lists only in-frame clones, some missing. The sample lists some 65,000 clones; 87% were seen once. Before the COVID-19 pandemic, during about 2011-2019, CD4+ T cells were taken from unexposed donors. Sequenced sample: memory CD4+ T cells from PBMCs. These receptors all stem from a human donor in good health.

The genes are TRBV14 and TRBJ2-1, with 13 nucleotides matching TRBD2. V was clipped by 1 base and J by 4 bases; unmatched bases: 4. This CDR3 is built from 17 residues. Per germline, CDR1 SGHDN and CDR2 FVKESK. CDR3 bases: TGTGCCAGCAGCCAAGGACTAGCGGGAGGTGTTTACAATGAGCAGTTCTTC. Residues: CASSQGLAGGVYNEQFF.

This clone was found a few times. This rearrangement joins TRBV6-2 or TRBV6-3 to TRBJ1-1, with D perhaps matching TRBD1 (6 bases). The V gene lost 0 bases and the J gene lost 12 bases, with 11 bases spanning the gap. The CDR3 is 12 residues long. CDR1 is MNHEY and CDR2 is SVGEGT in the germline V gene. CDR3: CASSYSTGTTFF. The CDR3 DNA reads TGTGCCAGCAGTTACTCAACAGGGACGACTTTCTTT.

The CDR3 DNA reads TGCGCCAGCAGCCGGCCCGGGGCCGACAATGAGCAGTTCTTC. Translation gives CASSRPGADNEQFF. This chain links TRBV5-1 with TRBJ2-1, with D tentatively TRBD1 or TRBD2 (5 bases each). Deletions cut 4 bases from V and 5 bases from J, with 13 bases between. The CDR3 totals 14 residues. Germline V gene data show CDR1 as SGHRS and CDR2 as YFSETQ.

This clone came up once. The rearrangement links TRBV18 to TRBJ2-5, with TRBD1 matching 7 bases. The CDR3 consists of 14 residues. V dropped 1 base and J dropped 1; count of bases not matched to a gene: 0. Germline V gene data show CDR1 as KGHSH and CDR2 as LQKENI. The CDR3 loop is CASSPRTGQETQYF. The CDR3 region has the DNA TGTGCCAGCTCACCACGGACAGGCCAAGAGACCCAGTACTTC.

J is TRBJ1-1 and V is TRBV9; TRBD1 agrees at 7 bases. Per the germline V gene, CDR1 is SGDLS and CDR2 is YYNGEE. The CDR3 spans 15 residues. The ends lost 0 bases at V and 1 base at J; junction bases unmatched: 3. The DNA of the CDR3 is TGTGCCAGCAGCGTAGAGGGGACAGCGAACACTGAAGCTTTCTTT. Amino acids: CASSVEGTANTEAFF.

V is TRBV3-1 (or the pseudogene TRBV3-2) and J is TRBJ2-2; 9 bases line up with TRBD2. The germline V gene has CDR1 LGHDT and CDR2 YNNKEL (reference sequence). Trimming cost V 3 bases and J 4 bases; bases outside gene matches: 6. The CDR3 contains 16 residues. The CDR3 spells CASSQLAGNPTGELFF. In nucleotides, the CDR3 is TGTGCCAGCAGCCAGCTAGCGGGAAACCCCACCGGGGAGCTGTTTTTT.

The chain couples TRBV27 to TRBJ2-3, with D possibly matching TRBD1 (5 bases). The CDR3 consists of 15 residues. Trimming pared 6 bases from V and 2 bases from J, leaving 15 bases between. Germline loops: CDR1 MNHEY, CDR2 SMNVEV (reference sequence). CDR3: CASSSIDRPTDTQYF. For the CDR3, the DNA is TGTGCCAGCAGCTCAATCGACAGACCCACAGATACGCAGTATTTT.

This chain uses TRBV7-3 with TRBJ2-3, with 9 bases fitting TRBD2. Trimming at V came to 5 bases and at J to 2 bases, leaving 23 bases not matched to a gene. Germline loops: CDR1 SGHTA, CDR2 FQGTGA. CDR3 length equals 21 residues. CDR3 sequence reads: CASSHLGGGAGGRAPTDTQYF. The CDR3 region has the DNA TGTGCCAGCAGCCACCTAGGAGGTGGAGCGGGGGGCCGGGCTCCCACAGATACGCAGTATTTT.

V usage is TRBV9 and J usage is TRBJ1-4; D gene uncertain. The germline gives CDR1 SGDLS, CDR2 YYNGEE. The V gene lost 4 bases and the J gene lost 2 bases, with 3 bases spanning the gap. The CDR3 is 12 residues long. CDR3 residues: CASSRTNEKLFF. The DNA of the CDR3 is TGTGCCAGCAGCCGTACTAATGAAAAACTGTTTTTT.

The chain employs TRBV4-2 and TRBJ2-2; D is perhaps TRBD1 (5 bases). V was shortened by 4 bases and J by 4 bases, with 19 bases between the two germline ends. This CDR3 region has 17 residues. CDR1 is LGHNA, CDR2 YNFKEQ, per germline. The CDR3 DNA is TGTGCCAGCAGCCCCAAGTCTACCCAGGGTGGCACCGGGGAGCTGTTTTTT. This gives the protein CASSPKSTQGGTGELFF.

The table lists this clone with a few counts. This chain links TRBV11-2 with TRBJ1-5; 7 bases match TRBD1. This CDR3 region has 13 residues. Germline V lookup: CDR1 SGHAT, CDR2 FQNNGV. V gave up 9 bases and J gave up 6 bases; unmatched junction bases: 8. CDR3 DNA sequence: TGTGCCAGTGGCCAGGGGGGAAGTCAGCCCCAGCATTTT. This gives the protein CASGQGGSQPQHF.

The chain carries TRBV28 and TRBJ2-1; D perhaps matches TRBD2 (5 bases). V lost 5 bases and J lost 3, with 14 bases in between. The CDR3 has 15 residues. Germline CDR1 MDHEN, CDR2 SYDVKM. The CDR3 sequence: CASSPSRGFYNEQFF. The CDR3 DNA is TGTGCCAGCAGTCCCTCTCGGGGTTTCTACAATGAGCAGTTCTTC.

The chain recombines TRBV9 with TRBJ2-7, with D possibly matching TRBD1 (6 bases). The V end was cut by 2 bases, the J end by 5 bases, with 14 bases between. The V gene's germline CDR1 is SGDLS and CDR2 YYNGEE. The CDR3 runs to 14 residues. CDR3 bases: TGTGCCAGCAGCGTGGGGTACACAGGGAACGAGCAGTACTTC. This sequence encodes CASSVGYTGNEQYF.

The chain uses TRBV5-1 and TRBJ2-7; D is undetermined. The CDR3 contains 13 residues. Germline V gene data show CDR1 as SGHRS and CDR2 as YFSETQ. The germline V and J ends were trimmed by 0 bases and 0 bases, with 4 bases remaining between them. The CDR3 DNA follows: TGCGCCAGCAGCTTGGCTCCCTCCTACGAGCAGTACTTC. This sequence encodes CASSLAPSYEQYF.

CDR3 protein: CASSGQGGGTEAFF. CDR3 DNA sequence: TGCGCCAGCAGCGGGCAGGGAGGTGGCACTGAAGCTTTCTTT. The rearrangement links TRBV5-1 to TRBJ1-1; possible D gene TRBD1, 5 bases. CDR1 is SGHRS, CDR2 YFSETQ, per germline. This CDR3 has 14 residues. Trimming stripped 4 bases from V and 4 bases from J, with 14 bases between.

V usage is TRBV30 and J usage is TRBJ1-1, with TRBD1 matching 7 bases. V was pared by 2 bases and J by 4 bases, with 10 bases of the junction left unmatched. Germline lookup yields CDR1 GTSNPN and CDR2 SVGIG (reference sequence). This CDR3 has 15 residues. The CDR3 sequence: CAWSPGTVSGTEAFF. The CDR3 region has the DNA TGTGCCTGGAGTCCCGGGACAGTTTCGGGCACTGAAGCTTTCTTT.

The CDR3 loop reads CASSGLGQGYGYTF. CDR3 coding DNA: TGTGCCAGTAGCGGTTTGGGACAGGGCTATGGCTACACCTTC. The chain couples TRBV19 to TRBJ1-2, with 9 bases matching TRBD1. Germline CDR1 is LNHDA and CDR2 is SQIVND (reference sequence). J was trimmed by 4 bases and V by 6 bases; bases with no gene match: 6. This CDR3 region has 14 residues. The complete variable domain, with remaining parts taken from reference TRBV19 and TRBJ1-2, reads DGGITQSPKYLFRKEGQNVTLSCEQNLNHDAMYWYRQDPGQGLRLIYYSQIVNDFQKGDIAEGYSVSREKKESFPLTVTSAQKNPTAFYLCASSGLGQGYGYTFGSGTRLTVV.

The V call is TRBV30, the J call TRBJ2-6; D gene unclear. CDR1 and CDR2 (germline): GTSNPN, SVGIG (reference sequence). The ends were cut back, 1 base at V and 2 bases at J, with 3 bases in the middle. The CDR3 runs to 13 residues. In nucleotides, the CDR3 is TGTGCCTGGAGTGCGACTGGGGCCAACGTCCTGACTTTC. It codes for CAWSATGANVLTF.

This chain links TRBV24-1 with TRBJ1-1; possible D gene TRBD1, 6 bases. Germline CDR1 is KGHDR and CDR2 is SFDVKD. This CDR3 region has 12 residues. V lost 4 bases to trimming and J lost 8 bases, with 10 bases between them. As DNA, the CDR3 is TGTGCCACCAGTGAAGTGGACAGCGAAGCTTTCTTT. This codes for CATSEVDSEAFF.